These 9 T cell receptor beta chains came from one sample sequenced in a study of cytomegalovirus exposure and HLA in healthy donors. The study ran its PCR with 60 Vbeta and 13 Jbeta primers. Measured with immunoSEQ multiplex PCR; TCRdb has only the in-frame clones, and not every one. This sample yields approximately 89,000 clones, of which about two thirds are seen a single time; roughly 1.2% belongs to the top ten. Material: PBMCs. Source of these receptors: a female donor in good health and CMV-seronegative.

The chain couples TRBV5-1 to TRBJ2-2; 9 nucleotides match TRBD1. CDR1 is SGHRS, CDR2 YFSETQ, per germline. V shed 4 bases and J 3 bases; nucleotides not matched to a gene: 4. The CDR3 length is 15 residues. The CDR3 protein is CASSRGQGDTGELFF. Written as DNA, the CDR3 is TGCGCCAGCAGCCGGGGACAGGGAGACACCGGGGAGCTGTTTTTT.

This clone has only one observation. V and J are TRBV28 and TRBJ1-1, with 8 bases identical to TRBD1. The V segment lost 7 bases and the J segment 5 bases; nucleotides outside the gene matches: 9. This CDR3 is built from 14 residues. Germline V gene sequence: CDR1 MDHEN, CDR2 SYDVKM. CDR3 loop: CASTRGDRMTEAFF. The DNA for the CDR3 is TGTGCCAGCACCCGGGGGGACAGGATGACTGAAGCTTTCTTT.

The rearrangement links TRBV5-1 to TRBJ2-4; tentative D call: TRBD1 (5 bases). The CDR3 covers 14 residues. Germline CDR1 and CDR2: SGHRS and YFSETQ. Trimming took 0 bases from V and 7 from J, leaving 11 bases between them. The CDR3 region is CASSLGQLGNIQYF. Here the CDR3 DNA reads TGCGCCAGCAGCTTGGGACAGCTGGGGAACATTCAGTACTTC.

The chain combines TRBV30 with TRBJ2-5, with 11 bases aligning to TRBD2. CDR3 size: 15 residues. J was trimmed by 7 bases and V by 5 bases; bases with no gene match: 12. Germline-derived CDR1 and CDR2 are GTSNPN and SVGIG (reference sequence). CDR3 nucleotide sequence: TGTGCCTGGGACTCCACGGGTAGCGGGGGGGGGACCCAGTACTTC. Protein product: CAWDSTGSGGGTQYF. Full variable domain (missing parts from reference TRBV30 and TRBJ2-5): SQTIHQWPATLVQPVGSPLSLECTVEGTSNPNLYWYRQAAGRGLQLLFYSVGIGQISSEVPQNLSASRPQDRQFILSSKKLLLSDSGFYLCAWDSTGSGGGTQYFGPGTRLLVL.

The rearrangement joins TRBV27 to TRBJ2-3, with D perhaps matching TRBD2 (6 bases). This CDR3 region has 14 residues. Looked up from germline, CDR1 is MNHEY and CDR2 is SMNVEV (reference sequence). V was trimmed by 4 bases and J by 2 bases, leaving 10 bases between them. CDR3 in DNA: TGTGCCAGCAGTTCGGGACTCTCCACAGATACGCAGTATTTT. It codes for CASSSGLSTDTQYF.

The chain links TRBV4-1 to TRBJ2-1; D perhaps matches TRBD2 (6 bases). Trimming removed 3 bases from V and 5 bases from J, with 11 bases in between. Germline CDR1 is MGHRA and CDR2 is YSYEKL. This CDR3 is built from 14 residues. The CDR3 protein is CASSQGKRDNEQFF. CDR3 nucleotide sequence: TGCGCCAGCAGCCAGGGTAAGCGGGACAATGAGCAGTTCTTC.

The V and J genes are TRBV15 and TRBJ2-7, with D perhaps matching TRBD2 (5 bases). V was pared by 0 bases and J by 0 bases, with 9 bases between. Germline V lookup: CDR1 LNHNV, CDR2 YYDKDF (reference sequence). This CDR3 has 15 residues. CDR3 sequence reads: CATSRDDRGSYEQYF. The CDR3 region has the DNA TGTGCCACCAGCAGAGATGATCGGGGCTCCTACGAGCAGTACTTC.

The chain has TRBV18 and TRBJ1-1, with D perhaps TRBD1 (5 bases). Trimming left V 0 bases short and J 8 bases short, with 13 bases between. The CDR3 is made up of 14 amino acids. CDR1 is KGHSH and CDR2 is LQKENI in the germline V gene. The CDR3 here is CASSPPAQDEEAFF. CDR3 nucleotide sequence: TGTGCCAGCTCACCACCGGCACAGGACGAGGAAGCTTTCTTT.

The J gene is TRBJ2-7, the V gene TRBV4-1; 7 bases line up with TRBD1. Germline CDR1 is MGHRA and CDR2 is YSYEKL. The CDR3 is 15 amino acids. Losses at the gene ends were 0 bases for V and 4 bases for J; bases not matched to a gene: 6. In DNA, the CDR3 is TGCGCCAGCAGCCAAGAGTGGCCAGGGGGATACGAGCAGTACTTC. As protein: CASSQEWPGGYEQYF.